This TCR beta chain was sequenced during a study of shared clonotypes between healthy human individuals. Study-wide context: The people who gave samples were a couple of women and three men aged 18 to 49.

V shed 8 bases and J shed 8 bases, with 10 bases lying between them. CDR1 and CDR2 from the germline V gene are ENHRY and SYGVKD. CDR3 length: 11 amino acids. Profiled with immunoSEQ multiplex PCR; TCRdb holds only in-frame clones, not every one. Found here are roughly 2,300,000 clones, 85% to 95% of them singletons; the top ten hold 0.37%. Note on this clone: Its antigen is as yet unknown.

Study-wide findings and caveats: Naive subsets generally exceeded memory subsets in estimated richness.

This TCR was sampled from a man younger than 35 in good health. Some clones in this sample may be carry-over from other donors' samples. The chain employs TRBV10-3 and TRBJ2-1; D is possibly TRBD1 or TRBD2 (5 bases each). Sequenced: naive CD4+ T cells from PBMCs. The subset: CD45RA+ positively selected. CDR3 residues: CAIGSRDEQFF. The CDR3 DNA reads TGTGCCATCGGGAGCAGGGATGAGCAGTTCTTC.